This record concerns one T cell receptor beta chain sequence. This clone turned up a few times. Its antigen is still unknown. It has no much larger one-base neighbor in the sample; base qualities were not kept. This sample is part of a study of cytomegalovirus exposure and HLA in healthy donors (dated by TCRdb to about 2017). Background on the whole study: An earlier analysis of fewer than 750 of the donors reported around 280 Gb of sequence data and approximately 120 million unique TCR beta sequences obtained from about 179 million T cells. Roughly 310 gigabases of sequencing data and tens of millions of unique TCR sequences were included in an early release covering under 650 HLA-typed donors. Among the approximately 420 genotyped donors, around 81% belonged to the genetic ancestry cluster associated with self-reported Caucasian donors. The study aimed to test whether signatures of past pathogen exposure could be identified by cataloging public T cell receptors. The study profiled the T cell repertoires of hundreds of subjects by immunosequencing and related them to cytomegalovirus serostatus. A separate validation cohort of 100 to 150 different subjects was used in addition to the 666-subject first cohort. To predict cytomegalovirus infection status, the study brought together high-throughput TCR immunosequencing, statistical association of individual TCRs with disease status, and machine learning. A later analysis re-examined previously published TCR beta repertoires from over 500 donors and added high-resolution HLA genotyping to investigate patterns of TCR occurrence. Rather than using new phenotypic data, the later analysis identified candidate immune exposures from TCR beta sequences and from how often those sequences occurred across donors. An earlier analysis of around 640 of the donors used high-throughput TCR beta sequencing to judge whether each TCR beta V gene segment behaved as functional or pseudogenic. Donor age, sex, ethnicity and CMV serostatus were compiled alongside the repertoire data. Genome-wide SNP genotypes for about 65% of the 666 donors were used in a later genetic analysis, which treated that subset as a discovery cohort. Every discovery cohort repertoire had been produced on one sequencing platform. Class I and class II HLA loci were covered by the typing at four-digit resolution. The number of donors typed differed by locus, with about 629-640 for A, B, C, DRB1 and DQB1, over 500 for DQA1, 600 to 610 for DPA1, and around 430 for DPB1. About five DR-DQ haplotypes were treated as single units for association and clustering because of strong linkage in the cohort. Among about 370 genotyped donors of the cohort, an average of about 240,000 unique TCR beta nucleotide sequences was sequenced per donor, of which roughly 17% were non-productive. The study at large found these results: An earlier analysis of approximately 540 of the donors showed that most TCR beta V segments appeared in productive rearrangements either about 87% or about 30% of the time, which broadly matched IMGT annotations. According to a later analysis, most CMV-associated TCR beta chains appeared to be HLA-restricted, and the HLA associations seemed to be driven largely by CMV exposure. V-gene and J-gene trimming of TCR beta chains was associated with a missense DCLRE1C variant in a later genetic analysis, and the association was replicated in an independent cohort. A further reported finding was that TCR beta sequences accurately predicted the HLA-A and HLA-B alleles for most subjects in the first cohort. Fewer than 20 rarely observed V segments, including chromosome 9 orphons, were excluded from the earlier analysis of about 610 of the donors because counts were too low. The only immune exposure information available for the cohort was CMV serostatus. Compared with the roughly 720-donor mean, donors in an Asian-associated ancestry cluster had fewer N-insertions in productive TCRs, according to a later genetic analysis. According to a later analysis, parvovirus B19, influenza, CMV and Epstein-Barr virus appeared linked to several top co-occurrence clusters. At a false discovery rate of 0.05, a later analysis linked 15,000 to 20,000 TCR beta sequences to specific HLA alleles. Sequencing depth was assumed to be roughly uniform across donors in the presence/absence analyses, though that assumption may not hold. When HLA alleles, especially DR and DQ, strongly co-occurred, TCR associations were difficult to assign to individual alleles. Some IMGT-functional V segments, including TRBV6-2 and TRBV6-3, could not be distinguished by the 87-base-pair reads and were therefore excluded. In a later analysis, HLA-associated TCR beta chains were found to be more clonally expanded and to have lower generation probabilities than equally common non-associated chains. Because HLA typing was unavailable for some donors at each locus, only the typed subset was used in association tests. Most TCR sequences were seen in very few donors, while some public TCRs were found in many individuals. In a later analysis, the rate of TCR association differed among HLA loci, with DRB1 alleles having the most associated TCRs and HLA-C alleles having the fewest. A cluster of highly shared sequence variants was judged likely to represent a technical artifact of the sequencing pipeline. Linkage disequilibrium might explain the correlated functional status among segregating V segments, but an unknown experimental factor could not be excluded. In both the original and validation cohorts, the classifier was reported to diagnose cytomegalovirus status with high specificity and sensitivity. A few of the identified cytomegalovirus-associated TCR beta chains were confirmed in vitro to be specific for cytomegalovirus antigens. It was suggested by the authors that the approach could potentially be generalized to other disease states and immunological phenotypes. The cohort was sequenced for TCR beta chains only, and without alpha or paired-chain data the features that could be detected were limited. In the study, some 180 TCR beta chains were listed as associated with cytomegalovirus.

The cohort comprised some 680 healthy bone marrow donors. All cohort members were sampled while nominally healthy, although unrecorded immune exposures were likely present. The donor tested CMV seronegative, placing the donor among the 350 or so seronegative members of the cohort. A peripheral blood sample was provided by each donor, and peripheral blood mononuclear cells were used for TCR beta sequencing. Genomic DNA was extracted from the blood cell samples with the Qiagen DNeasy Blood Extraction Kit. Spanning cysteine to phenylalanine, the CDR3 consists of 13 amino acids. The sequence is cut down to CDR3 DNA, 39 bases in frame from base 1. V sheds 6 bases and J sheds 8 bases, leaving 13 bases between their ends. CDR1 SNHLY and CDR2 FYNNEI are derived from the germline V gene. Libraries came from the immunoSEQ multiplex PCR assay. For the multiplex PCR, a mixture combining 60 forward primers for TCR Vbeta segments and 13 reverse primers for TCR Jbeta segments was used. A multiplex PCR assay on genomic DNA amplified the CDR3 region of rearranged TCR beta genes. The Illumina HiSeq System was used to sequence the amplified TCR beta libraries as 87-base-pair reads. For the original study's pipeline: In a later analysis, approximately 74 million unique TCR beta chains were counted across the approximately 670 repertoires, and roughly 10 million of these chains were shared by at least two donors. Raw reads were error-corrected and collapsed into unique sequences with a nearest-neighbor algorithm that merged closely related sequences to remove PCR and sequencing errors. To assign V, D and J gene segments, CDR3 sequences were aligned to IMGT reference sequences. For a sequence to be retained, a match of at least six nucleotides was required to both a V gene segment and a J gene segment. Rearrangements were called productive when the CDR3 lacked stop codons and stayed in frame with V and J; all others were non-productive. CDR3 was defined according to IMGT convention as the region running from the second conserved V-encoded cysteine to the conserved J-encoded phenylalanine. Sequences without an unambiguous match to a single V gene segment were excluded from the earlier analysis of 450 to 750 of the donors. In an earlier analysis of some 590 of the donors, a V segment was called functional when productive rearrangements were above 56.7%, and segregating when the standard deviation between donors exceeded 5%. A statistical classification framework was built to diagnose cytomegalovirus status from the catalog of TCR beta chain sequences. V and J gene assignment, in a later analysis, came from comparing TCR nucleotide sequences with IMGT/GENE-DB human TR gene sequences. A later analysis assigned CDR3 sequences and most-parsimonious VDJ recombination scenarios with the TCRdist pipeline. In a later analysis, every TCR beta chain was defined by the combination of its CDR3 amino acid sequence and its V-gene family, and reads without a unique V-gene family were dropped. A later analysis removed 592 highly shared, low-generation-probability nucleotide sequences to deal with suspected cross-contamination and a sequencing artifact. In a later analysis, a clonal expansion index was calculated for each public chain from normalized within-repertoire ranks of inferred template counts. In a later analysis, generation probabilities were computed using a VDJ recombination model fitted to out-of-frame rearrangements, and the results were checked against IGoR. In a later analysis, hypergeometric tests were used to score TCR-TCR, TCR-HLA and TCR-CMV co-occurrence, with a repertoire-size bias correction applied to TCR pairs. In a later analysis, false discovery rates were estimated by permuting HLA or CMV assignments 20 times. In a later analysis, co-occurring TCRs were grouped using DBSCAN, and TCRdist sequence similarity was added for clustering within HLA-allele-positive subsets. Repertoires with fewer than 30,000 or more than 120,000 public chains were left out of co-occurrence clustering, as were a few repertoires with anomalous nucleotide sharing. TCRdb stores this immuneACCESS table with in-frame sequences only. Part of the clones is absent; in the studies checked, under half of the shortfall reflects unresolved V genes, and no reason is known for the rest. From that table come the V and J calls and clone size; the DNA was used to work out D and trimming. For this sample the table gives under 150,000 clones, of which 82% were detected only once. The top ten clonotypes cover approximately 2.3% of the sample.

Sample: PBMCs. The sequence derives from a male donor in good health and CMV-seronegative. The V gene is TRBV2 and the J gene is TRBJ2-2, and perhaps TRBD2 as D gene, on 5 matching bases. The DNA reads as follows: TGTGCCAGCAGGAATCGGGGTTTGGGGGAGCTGTTTTTT. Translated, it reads CASRNRGLGELFF.